Listed below are T cell receptor beta chains from one sample, sequenced in a study of T cell responses to AZD1222 COVID-19 vaccine. Profiling relied on immunoSEQ multiplex PCR, and the TCRdb table lists in-frame clones only, not all of them. Counted here are about 110,000 clones, around 90% occurring once; the ten biggest clones make up about 3.3%. The material was peripheral blood, obtained on day 0 of MenACWY control vaccination. Receptors originate from an adult in good health. Both conserved end residues are part of each CDR3. The D gene is left open where the match is weak. The size field is filled for only some rows; it gives once, few, many or a size class.

V	size	J	D	CDR3	DNA
TRBV19	-	TRBJ1-1	-	CASSIGAVRPNEAFF	TGTGCCAGTAGTATTGGCGCGGTAAGGCCGAATGAAGCTTTCTTT
TRBV5-1	-	TRBJ1-3	-	CASSLFGTSGNTIYF	TGCGCCAGCAGCTTGTTCGGGACCTCTGGAAACACCATATATTTT
TRBV7-8	-	TRBJ1-3	-	CASSRDMGNTIYF	TGTGCCAGCAGCCGGGACATGGGAAACACCATATATTTT
TRBV7-9	few	TRBJ2-1	-	CASSLVVSGGTYNEQFF	TGTGCCAGCAGCTTAGTGGTGTCGGGGGGCACCTACAATGAGCAGTTCTTC
TRBV29-1	few	TRBJ1-2	-	CSAGVTNYGYTF	TGCAGCGCTGGCGTTACAAACTATGGCTACACCTTC
TRBV28	-	TRBJ2-1	-	CASSLVTEQFF	TGTGCCAGCAGTTTAGTAACTGAGCAGTTCTTC
TRBV6-6	once	TRBJ1-5	TRBD1	CASSYGTGADQPQHF	TGTGCCAGCAGTTACGGGACAGGGGCCGATCAGCCCCAGCATTTT
TRBV16	-	TRBJ1-3	-	CASSQPQGGTNTIYF	TGTGCCAGCAGCCAGCCACAGGGCGGTACAAACACCATATATTTT
TRBV7-3	-	TRBJ1-1	-	CASSPYPTGGNTEAFF	TGTGCCAGCAGCCCCTACCCGACAGGAGGGAACACTGAAGCTTTCTTT
TRBV27	-	TRBJ2-7	-	CASSFSRRSYEQYF	TGTGCCAGCAGTTTCTCTCGACGCTCCTACGAGCAGTACTTC
TRBV7-9	many	TRBJ2-7	-	CASSLGVYEQYF	TGTGCCAGCAGCTTAGGGGTTTACGAGCAGTACTTC